The clone carrying this TCR beta chain came up a few times. Its antigen is unidentified. This sample was taken from a study of blood T cells in healthy people across ages. General observations from the study: Long-lived and aged donors differed, with more naive CD4+ cells and higher diversity in the long-lived.

Each of the donors had roughly 9.7 milliliters of peripheral blood drawn into EDTA-treated Vacutainer tubes. The CDR3 consists of 13 residues. The ends lost 6 bases at V and 7 bases at J; junction bases unmatched: 2. A sample-barcoded 5' primer and a J-beta primer mix were used in a second PCR of about 7 to 11 cycles. A template-switch adaptor that had 12 random nucleotides put a tag on each cDNA molecule. Each sample provided no less than 2.5 million CDR3-containing paired-end reads. TCRdb reprocessed the 5' RACE reads with MiXCR, giving one entry per CDR3 protein. The table lists some 1,500,000 distinct CDR3 sequences, around 40% of them singletons.

Sequenced material: blood. The sequence was obtained from a woman aged 18-30 years in good health. V gene TRBV12-3 or TRBV12-4 combines with J gene TRBJ1-5; 11 positions agree with TRBD1. The CDR3 sequence: CASRRDRGQPQHF. DNA for the CDR3: TGTGCCAGCAGGAGGGACAGGGGGCAGCCCCAGCATTTT.